Here is one TCR beta chain with its context. What it binds is not known. These data originate in a study of OX40 agonist ivuxolimab in advanced cancers. Background on the study: The study gave patients intravenous ivuxolimab at 0.01 to 10 mg/kg every 2 weeks.

Drawing of blood for sampling happened at baseline, at cycle 4 day 1, and at cycle 7 day 1. Whole-study findings and limits: Low levels of normalized T-cell clonal expansion also appeared in some nonresponders.

Clones were sequenced by immunoSEQ multiplex PCR, and TCRdb holds only the in-frame ones, with some missing. The sample lists tens of thousands of clones, around 86% occurring once. The receptor was isolated from an adult with an advanced solid tumor such as melanoma, head and neck, liver or kidney cancer. Sequencing used CD4+ or CD8+ T cells sorted from blood, obtained in a trial of the OX40 agonist ivuxolimab.

The CDR3 DNA sequence: TGTGCCAGCAGCTTAAGCGCGGGAGGGCCCGAGACCCAGTACTTC. This encodes CASSLSAGGPETQYF. This chain connects TRBV11-2 to TRBJ2-5, with 9 bases identical to TRBD2. The CDR3 length is 15 residues. Germline V gene data show CDR1 as SGHAT and CDR2 as FQNNGV. J lost 5 bases, V lost 2 bases, and 6 bases had no gene match.